This entry is about one TCR beta chain. The sample comes from a study of blood T cell repertoires in COVID-19. Across the whole study: The United States, Italy and Spain were the sources of the acute and convalescent COVID-19 samples.

Sequencing was performed with immunoSEQ multiplex PCR; in TCRdb, only in-frame clones are kept and a portion is missing. Altogether 71,000 or so clones are present, around 85% being singletons, with the ten largest covering roughly 30%. Germline V gene lookup returns CDR1 MGHRA and CDR2 YSYEKL. This CDR3 comprises 13 residues. V was shortened by 1 base and J by 2 bases, with 6 bases between the two germline ends. This chain uses TRBV4-1 with TRBJ2-7; D perhaps matches TRBD2 (5 bases). The sequence was collected from a man between 65 and 85 years old with acute or convalescent COVID-19. Sequenced input: peripheral blood. Here the CDR3 reads CASSQVGAYEQYF. The CDR3 DNA follows: TGCGCCAGCAGCCAAGTCGGGGCCTACGAGCAGTACTTC.